Following are 11 T cell receptor beta chains from one sample sequenced in a study of metastatic and nonmetastatic thyroid tumors. With MiXCR, TCRdb reprocessed the PCR reads. The table has tens of thousands of clones, about a sixth seen once. All patients were untreated before thyroid surgery. Input material: blood. Receptor source: a female donor with papillary thyroid cancer or a benign thyroid nodule (not recorded which). Some clones in this sample may be carry-over from other donors' samples.

This clone was picked up a small number of times. This CDR3 is CASRNTGGRDIQYF. CDR3 nucleotide sequence: TGTGCCAGTAGGAATACAGGGGGCAGGGACATTCAGTACTTC. V gene TRBV19 combines with J gene TRBJ2-4, with 9 bases aligning to TRBD1. CDR3 length: 14 residues. The J segment lost 8 bases and the V segment lost 6 bases, leaving 8 bases of the junction unmatched. Per germline, CDR1 LNHDA and CDR2 SQIVND (reference sequence). The full variable domain, in which reference TRBV19 and TRBJ2-4 provide the parts outside the CDR3, is DGGITQSPKYLFRKEGQNVTLSCEQNLNHDAMYWYRQDPGQGLRLIYYSQIVNDFQKGDIAEGYSVSREKKESFPLTVTSAQKNPTAFYLCASRNTGGRDIQYFGAGTRLSVL.

Ten or more counts support this clone. The chain employs TRBV5-4 and TRBJ1-2; D is ambiguous. The CDR3 is 15 amino acids. Trimming cost V 7 bases and J 0 bases, with 16 bases left between them. The V gene's germline CDR1 is SGHNT and CDR2 YYREEE (reference sequence). The CDR3 nucleotides read TGTGCCAGCTTTTTTTACGGGGTGGCTAACTATGGCTACACCTTC. This gives the protein CASFFYGVANYGYTF.

The V call is TRBV6-4, the J call TRBJ2-1; 8 bases are shared with TRBD2. Germline CDR1 and CDR2: MRHNA and SNTAGT. The CDR3 consists of 15 residues. J was trimmed by 4 bases and V by 0 bases; bases with no gene match: 2. For the CDR3, the DNA is TGTGCCAGCAGTGACTCGGCTAGCGGGTACAATGAGCAGTTCTTC. Protein product: CASSDSASGYNEQFF.

In this sample, this clone turned up many times. Different DNA sequences within this sample yield the same CDR3. The chain combines TRBV9 with TRBJ2-5; D is ambiguous. Germline CDR1 SGDLS, CDR2 YYNGEE. Deletions cut 4 bases from V and 0 bases from J, with 4 bases between. The CDR3 is 12 amino acids. The CDR3 region is CASSLNQETQYF. CDR3 nucleotide sequence: TGTGCCAGCAGCCTTAACCAAGAGACCCAGTACTTC.

This chain connects TRBV11-2 to TRBJ1-1; D may be TRBD1 (5 bases). The CDR3 loop spans 15 amino acids. The germline V gene has CDR1 SGHAT and CDR2 FQNNGV. V was trimmed by 7 bases and J by 0 bases, leaving 15 bases between them. Here the CDR3 DNA reads TGTGCCAGCATCACCGTCGGGGGTATGAACACTGAAGCTTTCTTT. It yields the protein CASITVGGMNTEAFF.

This clone was counted a few times. The chain employs TRBV4-2 and TRBJ2-1, with 10 bases fitting TRBD2. The J segment lost 0 bases and the V segment lost 0 bases, leaving 11 bases of the junction unmatched. Germline V gene lookup returns CDR1 LGHNA and CDR2 YNFKEQ. The CDR3 has 20 amino acids. This CDR3 reads CASSQEGVAGGASSYNEQFF. CDR3 DNA sequence: TGTGCCAGCAGCCAAGAGGGGGTAGCGGGGGGCGCGAGCTCCTACAATGAGCAGTTCTTC.

A single count supports this clone. V gene TRBV3-1 combines with J gene TRBJ2-5; the match to TRBD2 covers 7 bases. V trimming: 3 bases; J trimming: 3 bases; junction bases outside the gene matches: 10. CDR3 length: 16 amino acids. The germline CDR1 and CDR2 sequences are LGHDT and YNNKEL (reference sequence). The CDR3 loop reads CASSHRARLAEETQYF. CDR3 DNA: TGTGCCAGCAGCCACAGAGCCCGGCTAGCGGAAGAGACCCAGTACTTC.

The chain carries TRBV6-5 and TRBJ2-1; TRBD2 aligns across 8 bases. The CDR3 extends over 13 amino acids. Germline V lookup: CDR1 MNHEY, CDR2 SVGAGI. With 8 bases clipped from V and 5 bases from J, the junction kept 5 bases outside the gene matches. CDR3 bases: TGTGCCAGCTCGCTAGCGGGTAACAATGAGCAGTTCTTC. Translation: CASSLAGNNEQFF.

This clone has ten or more counts. The chain is built from TRBV9 and TRBJ1-2; D gene uncertain. The CDR3 covers 14 residues. V lost 3 bases and J lost 4, with 13 bases in between. The germline gives CDR1 SGDLS, CDR2 YYNGEE. CDR3 protein: CASSAPAQPYGYTF. Written as DNA, the CDR3 is TGTGCCAGCAGCGCACCGGCCCAGCCCTATGGCTACACCTTC.

The table lists this clone with many counts. CDR3 in amino acids: CSVGTTGIGTEAFF. The CDR3 DNA sequence: TGCAGCGTTGGGACCACAGGGATCGGCACTGAAGCTTTCTTT. V is TRBV29-1 and J is TRBJ1-1, with D maybe TRBD1 (6 bases). The CDR3 spans 14 residues. V was shortened by 4 bases and J by 4 bases, with 16 bases between the two germline ends. Germline CDR1 reads SQVTM; CDR2 reads ANQGSEA. The full variable domain, completed using reference TRBV29-1 and TRBJ1-1, is SAVISQKPSRDICQRGTSLTIQCQVDSQVTMMFWYRQQPGQSLTLIATANQGSEATYESGFVIDKFPISRPNLTFSTLTVSNMSPEDSSIYLCSVGTTGIGTEAFFGQGTRLTVV.

This clone is medium-sized (0.01 to 0.1%) in the sample. This sequence joins TRBV6-5 and TRBJ2-6; 7 bases match TRBD2. The CDR3 is 17 amino acids. V lost 4 bases, J lost 0 bases, and 6 bases stayed unmatched. Germline assignment: CDR1 MNHEY and CDR2 SVGAGI. The CDR3 DNA is TGTGCCAGCAGTTGGGGAGGGGTAATCTCTGGGGCCAACGTCCTGACTTTC. Its translation is CASSWGGVISGANVLTF.